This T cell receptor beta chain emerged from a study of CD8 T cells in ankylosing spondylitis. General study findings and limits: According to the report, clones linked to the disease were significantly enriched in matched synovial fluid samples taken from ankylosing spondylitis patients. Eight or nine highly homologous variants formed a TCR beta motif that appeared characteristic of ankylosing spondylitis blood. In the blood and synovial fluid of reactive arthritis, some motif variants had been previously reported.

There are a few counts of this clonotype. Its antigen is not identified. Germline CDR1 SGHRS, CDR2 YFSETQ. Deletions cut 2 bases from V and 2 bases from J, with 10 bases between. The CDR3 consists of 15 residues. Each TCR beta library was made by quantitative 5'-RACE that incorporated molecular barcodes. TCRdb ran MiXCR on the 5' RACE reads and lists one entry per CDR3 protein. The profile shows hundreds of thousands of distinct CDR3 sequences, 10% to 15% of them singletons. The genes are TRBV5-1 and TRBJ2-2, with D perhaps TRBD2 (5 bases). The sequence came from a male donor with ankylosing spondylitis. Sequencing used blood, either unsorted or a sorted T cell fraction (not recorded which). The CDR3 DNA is TGCGCCAGCAGCTTTAGAGAGGGAAACACCGGGGAGCTGTTTTTT. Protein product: CASSFREGNTGELFF. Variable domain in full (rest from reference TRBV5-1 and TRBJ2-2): KAGVTQTPRYLIKTRGQQVTLSCSPISGHRSVSWYQQTPGQGLQFLFEYFSETQRNKGNFPGRFSGRQFSNSRSEMNVSTLELGDSALYLCASSFREGNTGELFFGEGSRLTVL.